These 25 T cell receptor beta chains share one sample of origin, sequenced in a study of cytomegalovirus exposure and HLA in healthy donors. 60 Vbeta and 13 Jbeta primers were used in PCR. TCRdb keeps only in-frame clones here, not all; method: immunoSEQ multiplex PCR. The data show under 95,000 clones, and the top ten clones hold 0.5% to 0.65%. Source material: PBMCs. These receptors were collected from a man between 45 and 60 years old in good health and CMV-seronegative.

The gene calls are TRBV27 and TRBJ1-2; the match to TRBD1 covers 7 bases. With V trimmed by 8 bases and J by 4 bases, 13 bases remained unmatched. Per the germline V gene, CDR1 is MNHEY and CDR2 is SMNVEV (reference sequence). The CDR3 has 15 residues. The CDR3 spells CASAYDRDFRYGYTF. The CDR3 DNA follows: TGTGCCAGCGCCTACGACAGGGATTTTCGCTATGGCTACACCTTC.

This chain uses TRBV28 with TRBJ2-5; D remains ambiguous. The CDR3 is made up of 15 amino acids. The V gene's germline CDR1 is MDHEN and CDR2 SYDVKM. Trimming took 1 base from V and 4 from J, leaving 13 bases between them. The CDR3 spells CASSLFNSLGETQYF. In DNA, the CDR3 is TGTGCCAGCAGTTTATTCAACAGCTTAGGAGAGACCCAGTACTTC.

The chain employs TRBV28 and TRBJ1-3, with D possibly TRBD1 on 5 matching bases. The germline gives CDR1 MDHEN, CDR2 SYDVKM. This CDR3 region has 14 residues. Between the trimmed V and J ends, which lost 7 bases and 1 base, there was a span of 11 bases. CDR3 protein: CASNSGASGNTIYF. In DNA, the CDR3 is TGTGCCAGCAACAGTGGGGCGTCTGGAAACACCATATATTTT.

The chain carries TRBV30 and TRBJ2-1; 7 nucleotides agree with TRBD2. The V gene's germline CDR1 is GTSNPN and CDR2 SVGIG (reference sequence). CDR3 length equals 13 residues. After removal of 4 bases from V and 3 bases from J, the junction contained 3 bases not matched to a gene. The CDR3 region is CAWIRGDYNEQFF. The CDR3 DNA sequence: TGTGCCTGGATCCGGGGGGACTACAATGAGCAGTTCTTC.

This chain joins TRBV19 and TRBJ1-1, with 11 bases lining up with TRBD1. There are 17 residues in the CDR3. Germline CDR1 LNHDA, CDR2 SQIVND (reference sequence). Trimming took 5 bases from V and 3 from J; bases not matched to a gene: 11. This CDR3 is CASSGGTGGSWDTEAFF. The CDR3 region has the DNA TGTGCCAGTAGTGGAGGGACAGGGGGTAGCTGGGACACTGAAGCTTTCTTT.

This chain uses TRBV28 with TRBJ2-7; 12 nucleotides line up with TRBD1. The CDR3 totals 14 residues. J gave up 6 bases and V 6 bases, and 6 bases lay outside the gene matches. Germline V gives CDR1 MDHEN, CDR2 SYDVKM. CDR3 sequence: CASSSGTGGLEQYF. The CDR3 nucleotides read TGTGCCAGCAGCTCCGGGACAGGGGGCCTCGAGCAGTACTTC.

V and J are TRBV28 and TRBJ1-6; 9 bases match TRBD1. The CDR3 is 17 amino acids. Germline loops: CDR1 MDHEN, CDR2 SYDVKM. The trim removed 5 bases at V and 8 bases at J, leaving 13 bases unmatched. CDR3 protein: CASSPWGGGTGYSPLHF. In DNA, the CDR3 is TGTGCCAGCAGTCCTTGGGGGGGTGGGACAGGGTATTCACCCCTCCACTTT.

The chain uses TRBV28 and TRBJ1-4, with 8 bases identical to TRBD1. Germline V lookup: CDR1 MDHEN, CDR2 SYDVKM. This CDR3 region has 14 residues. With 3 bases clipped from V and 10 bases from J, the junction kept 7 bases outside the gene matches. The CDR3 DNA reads TGTGCCAGCAGTTTCGCGGACAGGGCCGGAAAACTGTTTTTT. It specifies CASSFADRAGKLFF. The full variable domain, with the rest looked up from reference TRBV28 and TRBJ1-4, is DVKVTQSSRYLVKRTGEKVFLECVQDMDHENMFWYRQDPGLGLRLIYFSYDVKMKEKGDIPEGYSVSREKKERFSLILESASTNQTSMYLCASSFADRAGKLFFGSGTQLSVL.

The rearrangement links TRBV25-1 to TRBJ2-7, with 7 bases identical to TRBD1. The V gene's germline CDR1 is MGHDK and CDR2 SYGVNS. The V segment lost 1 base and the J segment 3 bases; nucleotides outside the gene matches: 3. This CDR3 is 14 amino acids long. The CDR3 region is CASSESNRGYEQYF. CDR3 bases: TGTGCCAGCAGTGAATCCAACAGGGGCTACGAGCAGTACTTC.

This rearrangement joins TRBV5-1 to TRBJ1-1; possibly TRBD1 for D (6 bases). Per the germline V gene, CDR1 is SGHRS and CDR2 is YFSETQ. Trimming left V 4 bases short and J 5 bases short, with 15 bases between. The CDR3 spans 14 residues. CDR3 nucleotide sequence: TGCGCCAGCAGCCCCCGGCAGGGGCGGACTGAAGCTTTCTTT. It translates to CASSPRQGRTEAFF.

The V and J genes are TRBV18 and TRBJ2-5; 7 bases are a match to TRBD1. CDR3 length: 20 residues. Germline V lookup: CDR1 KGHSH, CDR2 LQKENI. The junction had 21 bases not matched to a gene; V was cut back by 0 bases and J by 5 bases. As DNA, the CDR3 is TGTGCCAGCTCACCACCGAAAGGACAGGCTGATTCCGATAAGACGGAGACCCAGTACTTC. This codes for CASSPPKGQADSDKTETQYF.

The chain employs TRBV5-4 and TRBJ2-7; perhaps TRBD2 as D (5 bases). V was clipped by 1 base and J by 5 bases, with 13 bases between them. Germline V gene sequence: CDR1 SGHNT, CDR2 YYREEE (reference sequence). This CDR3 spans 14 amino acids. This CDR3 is CASSLLLGGNEQYF. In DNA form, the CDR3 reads TGTGCCAGCAGCTTGCTCCTAGGAGGAAACGAGCAGTACTTC.

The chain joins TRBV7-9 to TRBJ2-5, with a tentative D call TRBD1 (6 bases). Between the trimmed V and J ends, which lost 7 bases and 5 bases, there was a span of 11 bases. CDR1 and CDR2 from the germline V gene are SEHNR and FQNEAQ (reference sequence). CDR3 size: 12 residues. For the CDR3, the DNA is TGTGCCAGCACCCCCGACAGGGAGACCCAGTACTTC. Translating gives CASTPDRETQYF. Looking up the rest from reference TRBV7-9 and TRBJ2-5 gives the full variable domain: DTGVSQNPRHKITKRGQNVTFRCDPISEHNRLYWYRQTLGQGPEFLTYFQNEAQLEKSRLLSDRFSAERPKGSFSTLEIQRTEQGDSAMYLCASTPDRETQYFGPGTRLLVL.

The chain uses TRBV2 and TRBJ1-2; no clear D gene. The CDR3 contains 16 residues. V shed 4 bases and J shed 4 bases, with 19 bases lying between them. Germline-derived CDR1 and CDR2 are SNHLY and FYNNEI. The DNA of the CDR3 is TGTGCCAGCAGTGGCCCATCACTGGCTTCGGGCTATGGCTACACCTTC. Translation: CASSGPSLASGYGYTF. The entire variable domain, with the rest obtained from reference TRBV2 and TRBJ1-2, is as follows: EPEVTQTPSHQVTQMGQEVILRCVPISNHLYFYWYRQILGQKVEFLVSFYNNEISEKSEIFDDQFSVERPDGSNFTLKIRSTKLEDSAMYFCASSGPSLASGYGYTFGSGTRLTVV.

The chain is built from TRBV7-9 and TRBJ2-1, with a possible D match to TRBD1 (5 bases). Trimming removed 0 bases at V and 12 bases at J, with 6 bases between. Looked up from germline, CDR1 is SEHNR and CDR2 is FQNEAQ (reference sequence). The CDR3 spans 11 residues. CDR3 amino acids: CASSLAGVQFF. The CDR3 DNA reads TGTGCCAGCAGCTTAGCAGGGGTGCAGTTCTTC.

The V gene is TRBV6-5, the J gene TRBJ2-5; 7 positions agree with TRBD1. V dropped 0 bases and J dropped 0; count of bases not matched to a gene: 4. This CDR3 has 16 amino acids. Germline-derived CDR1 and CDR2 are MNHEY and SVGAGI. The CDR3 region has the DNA TGTGCCAGCAGTTACTCGAGGGGGCAGGACCAAGAGACCCAGTACTTC. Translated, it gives CASSYSRGQDQETQYF.

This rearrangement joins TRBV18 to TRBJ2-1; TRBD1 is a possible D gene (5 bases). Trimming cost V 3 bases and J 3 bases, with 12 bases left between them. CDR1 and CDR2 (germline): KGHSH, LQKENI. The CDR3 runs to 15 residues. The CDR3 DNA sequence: TGTGCCAGCTCACCGGGGCAGGGCCTCTACAATGAGCAGTTCTTC. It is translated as CASSPGQGLYNEQFF.

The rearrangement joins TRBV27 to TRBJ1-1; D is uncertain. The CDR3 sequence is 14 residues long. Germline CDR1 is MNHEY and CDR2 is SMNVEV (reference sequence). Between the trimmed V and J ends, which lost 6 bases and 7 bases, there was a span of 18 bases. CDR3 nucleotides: TGTGCCAGCAGGGAGGCCTCGCTCTCTTTTGAAGCTTTCTTT. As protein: CASREASLSFEAFF.

The CDR3, as DNA: TGTGCCAGCAGTTTATTTGCTAGCCTAAAGGGCACAGATACGCAGTATTTT. It specifies CASSLFASLKGTDTQYF. V usage is TRBV27 and J usage is TRBJ2-3; a weak D match, TRBD2 (5 bases). This CDR3 spans 17 amino acids. Germline values: CDR1 MNHEY, CDR2 SMNVEV (reference sequence). The V end lost 1 base, the J end lost 1 base, and 15 bases lay between the germline ends.

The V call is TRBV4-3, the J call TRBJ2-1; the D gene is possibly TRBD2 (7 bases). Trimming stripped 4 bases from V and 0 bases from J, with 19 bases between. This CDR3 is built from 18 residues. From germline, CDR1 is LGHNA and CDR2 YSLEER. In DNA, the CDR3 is TGCGCCAGCAGCCGGATGGTGGGGGGGCTGGCCTCCTACAATGAGCAGTTCTTC. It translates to CASSRMVGGLASYNEQFF.

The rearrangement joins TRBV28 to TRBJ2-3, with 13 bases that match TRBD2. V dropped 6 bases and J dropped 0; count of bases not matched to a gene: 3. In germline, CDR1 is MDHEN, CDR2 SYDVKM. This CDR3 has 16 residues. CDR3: CASSGTSGMSTDTQYF. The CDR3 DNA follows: TGTGCCAGCAGCGGGACTAGCGGGATGAGCACAGATACGCAGTATTTT.

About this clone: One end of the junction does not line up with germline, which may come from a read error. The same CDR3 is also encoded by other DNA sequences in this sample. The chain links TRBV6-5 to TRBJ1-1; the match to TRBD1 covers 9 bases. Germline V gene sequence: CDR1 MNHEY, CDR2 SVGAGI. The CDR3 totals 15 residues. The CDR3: CASSPRDRVNTEAFF. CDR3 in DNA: TGCGCCAGCAGTCCCCGGGACAGGGTGAACACTGAAGCTTTCTTT.

The DNA of the CDR3 is TGTGCCAGCAGTTTATTAGGGGTGAGAACTAATGAAAAACTGTTTTTT. Translating it yields CASSLLGVRTNEKLFF. This rearrangement joins TRBV27 to TRBJ1-4, with a weak D call TRBD1 (5 bases). V lost 1 base to trimming and J lost 1 base, with 10 bases between them. In germline, CDR1 is MNHEY, CDR2 SMNVEV (reference sequence). The CDR3 extends over 16 amino acids.

The CDR3 DNA sequence: TGTGCCATCAGCGGGACAGGGAAATACGAGCAGTACTTC. Translated, it gives CAISGTGKYEQYF. This chain connects TRBV10-3 to TRBJ2-7, with 9 bases matching TRBD1. CDR3 length: 13 residues. After removal of 6 bases from V and 4 bases from J, the junction contained 4 bases not matched to a gene. Germline V gene lookup returns CDR1 ENHRY and CDR2 SYGVKD.

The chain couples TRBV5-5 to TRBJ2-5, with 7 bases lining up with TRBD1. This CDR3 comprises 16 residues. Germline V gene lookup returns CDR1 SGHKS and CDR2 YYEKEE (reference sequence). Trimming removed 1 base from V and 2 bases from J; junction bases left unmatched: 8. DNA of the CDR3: TGTGCCAGCAGCTTGTCAGAGACAGGGAATCAAGAGACCCAGTACTTC. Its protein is CASSLSETGNQETQYF.